A single sample is the source of the 15 T cell receptor beta chains below, sequenced in a study of cytomegalovirus exposure and HLA in healthy donors. Vbeta (60) and Jbeta (13) primers were used in the PCR. Repertoires were generated with immunoSEQ multiplex PCR, while TCRdb's copy carries only in-frame clones and drops some. The table lists 110,000 to 150,000 clones, 76% of them singletons. Material for sequencing was PBMCs. The source is a middle-aged woman in good health and CMV-seronegative.

This clone was seen only once. The chain couples TRBV7-9 to TRBJ2-7, with D maybe TRBD1 (5 bases). V was pared by 1 base and J by 4 bases, with 11 bases between. Germline V gives CDR1 SEHNR, CDR2 FQNEAQ (reference sequence). This CDR3 spans 14 amino acids. The CDR3 loop is CASSLGQGRYEQYF. As DNA, the CDR3 is TGTGCCAGCAGCTTAGGGCAGGGAAGATACGAGCAGTACTTC.

The rearrangement uses TRBV9 and TRBJ2-6; TRBD1 agrees at 8 bases. The CDR3 runs to 19 residues. The germline V gene encodes CDR1 SGDLS and CDR2 YYNGEE. The V segment lost 3 bases and the J segment 0 bases; nucleotides outside the gene matches: 11. CDR3 in DNA: TGTGCCAGCAGCGCCCCCGTTGGGACAGGATTCTCTGGGGCCAACGTCCTGACTTTC. Protein sequence: CASSAPVGTGFSGANVLTF. Together with reference TRBV9 and TRBJ2-6, the CDR3 gives the full variable domain: DSGVTQTPKHLITATGQRVTLRCSPRSGDLSVYWYQQSLDQGLQFLIQYYNGEERAKGNILERFSAQQFPDLHSELNLSSLELGDSALYFCASSAPVGTGFSGANVLTFGAGSRLTVL.

The J gene is TRBJ1-1, the V gene TRBV19, with 7 bases that match TRBD1. V shed 5 bases and J 8 bases; nucleotides not matched to a gene: 8. There are 13 residues in the CDR3. Germline loops: CDR1 LNHDA, CDR2 SQIVND (reference sequence). CDR3 nucleotide sequence: TGTGCCAGTAGTGCAGGACCGGACAGGGAAGCTTTCTTT. Amino acids: CASSAGPDREAFF.

The chain links TRBV30 to TRBJ1-2, with 7 nucleotides matching TRBD1. The CDR3 is 12 amino acids. Trimming took 3 bases from V and 7 from J; bases not matched to a gene: 5. Per the germline V gene, CDR1 is GTSNPN and CDR2 is SVGIG (reference sequence). The CDR3 nucleotides read TGTGCCTGGAGGACAGGGAGGTTTGGCTACACCTTC. Its protein is CAWRTGRFGYTF. The full variable domain, its missing parts supplied by reference TRBV30 and TRBJ1-2, is SQTIHQWPATLVQPVGSPLSLECTVEGTSNPNLYWYRQAAGRGLQLLFYSVGIGQISSEVPQNLSASRPQDRQFILSSKKLLLSDSGFYLCAWRTGRFGYTFGSGTRLTVV.

This clone was observed a single time. This chain links TRBV5-4 with TRBJ1-2; D unclear. V shed 2 bases and J shed 4 bases, with 15 bases lying between them. The CDR3 contains 15 residues. Germline V gene lookup returns CDR1 SGHNT and CDR2 YYREEE (reference sequence). In nucleotides, the CDR3 is TGTGCCAGCAGCTTAGGTCAGCGACTACTCTATGGCTACACCTTC. Translation: CASSLGQRLLYGYTF.

The chain is built from TRBV18 and TRBJ2-5, with 10 nucleotides matching TRBD1. In germline, CDR1 is KGHSH, CDR2 LQKENI. This CDR3 has 13 amino acids. V shed 4 bases and J 4 bases; nucleotides not matched to a gene: 0. The CDR3 coding sequence is TGTGCCAGCTCACGGACAGGGGGAGAGACCCAGTACTTC. It encodes CASSRTGGETQYF.

The V call is TRBV15, the J call TRBJ2-7; 9 bases are a match to TRBD1. This CDR3 has 16 residues. J gave up 5 bases and V 1 base, and 9 bases lay outside the gene matches. From germline, CDR1 is LNHNV and CDR2 YYDKDF (reference sequence). CDR3 bases: TGTGCCACCAGCAGAGCCTTAGGGGACAGGGCCAACGAGCAGTACTTC. It yields the protein CATSRALGDRANEQYF. The variable domain in full, with the rest retrieved from reference TRBV15 and TRBJ2-7, is DAMVIQNPRYQVTQFGKPVTLSCSQTLNHNVMYWYQQKSSQAPKLLFHYYDKDFNNEADTPDNFQSRRPNTSFCFLDIRSPGLGDTAMYLCATSRALGDRANEQYFGPGTRLTVT.

The chain combines TRBV11-2 with TRBJ2-7, with TRBD2 matching 8 bases. V lost 1 base to trimming and J lost 4 bases; unmatched junction nucleotides: 6. Germline-derived CDR1 and CDR2 are SGHAT and FQNNGV. This CDR3 region has 15 residues. CDR3 in amino acids: CASSLVVAGRYEQYF. CDR3 bases: TGTGCCAGCAGCTTAGTCGTAGCGGGAAGATACGAGCAGTACTTC.

This clone was seen a handful of times. The CDR3 bases are TGTGCCAGCAGTCGTCAGGTACACGAGCAGTACTTC. Translated, it gives CASSRQVHEQYF. The rearrangement uses TRBV2 and TRBJ2-7; D is undetermined. This CDR3 is 12 amino acids long. Germline CDR1 is SNHLY and CDR2 is FYNNEI. Trimming shortened V by 5 bases and J by 5 bases, and 10 bases separated the two germline ends.

CDR3 coding DNA: TGTGCCTGGAGTGTTGGGGGGACTAACGCCTACGAGCAGTACTTC. It specifies CAWSVGGTNAYEQYF. The chain uses TRBV30 and TRBJ2-7, with TRBD2 matching 7 bases. V shed 0 bases and J 2 bases; nucleotides not matched to a gene: 7. Germline CDR1 reads GTSNPN; CDR2 reads SVGIG (reference sequence). The CDR3 length is 15 residues.

The rearrangement uses TRBV9 and TRBJ2-5; tentative D call: TRBD1 (5 bases). The CDR3 is made up of 14 amino acids. The germline V and J ends were trimmed by 0 bases and 4 bases, with 10 bases remaining between them. Germline lookup yields CDR1 SGDLS and CDR2 YYNGEE. In nucleotides, the CDR3 is TGTGCCAGCAGCGTAGGCTCTAGGGGAGAGACCCAGTACTTC. Translated: CASSVGSRGETQYF.

This chain connects TRBV14 to TRBJ1-1, with 7 nucleotides matching TRBD1. CDR1 is SGHDN and CDR2 is FVKESK in the germline V gene. The junction had 8 bases not matched to a gene; V was cut back by 2 bases and J by 5 bases. The CDR3 is 15 residues long. The DNA for the CDR3 is TGTGCCAGCAGCCAAATACAGGGGCCAAGGACTGAAGCTTTCTTT. Its protein is CASSQIQGPRTEAFF.

In this sample, this clone is medium-sized. V is TRBV6-4 and J is TRBJ2-6; 7 bases map to TRBD2. Trimming took 2 bases from V and 3 from J; bases not matched to a gene: 4. Germline V gene data show CDR1 as MRHNA and CDR2 as SNTAGT. This CDR3 is 16 amino acids long. CDR3 coding DNA: TGTGCCAGCAGTGACACGGGAGGCCATGGGGCCAACGTCCTGACTTTC. It specifies CASSDTGGHGANVLTF.

In this sample, this clone turned up a few times. The chain joins TRBV19 to TRBJ1-1; D remains ambiguous. The V end lost 1 base, the J end lost 5 bases, and 11 bases lay between the germline ends. The CDR3 totals 14 residues. Germline CDR1 LNHDA, CDR2 SQIVND (reference sequence). For the CDR3, the DNA is TGTGCCAGTAGTATAGTCGGGGTTGGTACTGAAGCTTTCTTT. It is translated as CASSIVGVGTEAFF. Drawing the rest from reference TRBV19 and TRBJ1-1, the complete variable domain is DGGITQSPKYLFRKEGQNVTLSCEQNLNHDAMYWYRQDPGQGLRLIYYSQIVNDFQKGDIAEGYSVSREKKESFPLTVTSAQKNPTAFYLCASSIVGVGTEAFFGQGTRLTVV.

This chain joins TRBV19 and TRBJ1-5; tentatively, D is TRBD1 (6 bases). V was shortened by 7 bases and J by 4 bases, with 8 bases between the two germline ends. Germline assignment: CDR1 LNHDA and CDR2 SQIVND (reference sequence). CDR3 length: 12 amino acids. The CDR3, as DNA: TGTGCCAGTACCGACAGGAATCAGCCCCAGCATTTT. Residues: CASTDRNQPQHF.